Each of the 32 T cell receptor beta chains below was sequenced from the same sample in a study of Graves' ophthalmopathy and Graves' hyperthyroidism. The TCR beta CDR3 regions underwent amplification from RNA transcripts. Amplification began with first-round RT-PCR using HTBI primers, then second-round multiplex PCR was performed. One entry per CDR3 protein, called by TCRdb with MiXCR from the multiplex PCR reads. The data show roughly 350,000 distinct CDR3 sequences, about 18% seen once. The sequenced sample consisted of peripheral blood. The receptor set was obtained from an adult woman with stable Graves' hyperthyroidism.

In its sample, this clonotype was seen many times. CDR3 residues: CSVELDQHLGETQYF. Here the CDR3 DNA reads TGCAGCGTTGAATTGGACCAGCACTTGGGAGAGACCCAGTACTTC. The chain joins TRBV29-1 to TRBJ2-5; D is unclear. The CDR3 has 15 residues. V lost 2 bases and J lost 4, with 17 bases in between. Germline CDR1 SQVTM, CDR2 ANQGSEA. Full variable domain (rest looked up from reference TRBV29-1 and TRBJ2-5): SAVISQKPSRDICQRGTSLTIQCQVDSQVTMMFWYRQQPGQSLTLIATANQGSEATYESGFVIDKFPISRPNLTFSTLTVSNMSPEDSSIYLCSVELDQHLGETQYFGPGTRLLVL.

This clonotype occurred many times. The chain carries TRBV11-2 and TRBJ2-5; D gene uncertain. Germline V gives CDR1 SGHAT, CDR2 FQNNGV. V gave up 7 bases and J gave up 2 bases, with 14 bases separating them. The CDR3 contains 14 residues. Here the CDR3 reads CASTRSGYQETQYF. CDR3 coding DNA: TGTGCCAGCACCCGTTCCGGATATCAAGAGACCCAGTACTTC.

The J gene is TRBJ2-7, the V gene TRBV7-2; 7 bases fit TRBD2. The CDR3 contains 13 residues. V trimming: 5 bases; J trimming: 5 bases; junction bases outside the gene matches: 6. Germline CDR1 reads SGHTA; CDR2 reads FQGNSA. This CDR3 is CASSPTGRNEQYF. CDR3 nucleotide sequence: TGTGCCAGCAGCCCGACCGGGAGGAACGAGCAGTACTTC. The full variable domain, with the rest looked up from reference TRBV7-2 and TRBJ2-7, is GAGVSQSPSNKVTEKGKDVELRCDPISGHTALYWYRQSLGQGLEFLIYFQGNSAPDKSGLPSDRFSAERTGGSVSTLTIQRTQQEDSAVYLCASSPTGRNEQYFGPGTRLTVT.

This clonotype has ten or more counts. The chain recombines TRBV13 with TRBJ2-7; possible D gene TRBD2, 6 bases. The CDR3 totals 13 residues. CDR1 and CDR2 from the germline V gene are PRHDT and FYEKMQ (reference sequence). Trimming took off 4 bases at V and 6 bases at J, with 13 bases between the two ends. The CDR3 here is CASSSREFSEQYF. DNA of the CDR3: TGTGCCAGCAGCTCACGGGAGTTCAGCGAGCAGTACTTC.

This clonotype has ten or more counts. The gene calls are TRBV27 and TRBJ1-2; the match to TRBD1 covers 8 bases. The CDR3 runs to 15 residues. The V and J ends lost 6 bases and 8 bases, in that order; junction bases with no gene match: 14. Germline V CDR1 and CDR2: MNHEY, SMNVEV (reference sequence). The CDR3 bases are TGTGCCAGCAGGGTAACAGGGGGAAGTCTACGGGGCTACACCTTC. Amino acids: CASRVTGGSLRGYTF.

This clonotype is medium-sized (0.01 to 0.1%) within its sample. This sequence joins TRBV28 and TRBJ2-7; D not certain. V was clipped by 7 bases and J by 1 base, with 8 bases between them. CDR3 length: 12 residues. In germline, CDR1 is MDHEN, CDR2 SYDVKM. This CDR3 is CASMRVSYEQYF. The CDR3 bases are TGTGCCAGCATGAGAGTTTCCTACGAGCAGTACTTC.

As to this clonotype: A read error may produce the germline difference seen at one junction end. V usage is TRBV7-3 and J usage is TRBJ1-5; no definite D call. This CDR3 is built from 13 residues. Germline CDR1 reads SGHTA; CDR2 reads FQGTGA. The CDR3 coding sequence is TGTGCCAGCAACTTAAACAACGGTCAGCCCCAGCATTTT. It specifies CASNLNNGQPQHF.

This clonotype was seen ten or more times. The V and J genes are TRBV28 and TRBJ2-7; TRBD2 agrees at 11 bases. V gave up 6 bases and J gave up 0 bases; unmatched junction bases: 10. Germline lookup yields CDR1 MDHEN and CDR2 SYDVKM. This CDR3 is 17 amino acids long. The CDR3 nucleotides read TGTGCCAGCAGCTTAACTCTAGCGGGAGGCTACTCCTACGAGCAGTACTTC. It specifies CASSLTLAGGYSYEQYF.

This clonotype came up many times. The rearrangement uses TRBV19 and TRBJ1-1; maybe TRBD1 (5 bases). Between the trimmed V and J ends, which lost 8 bases and 5 bases, there was a span of 12 bases. CDR3 length: 12 amino acids. Germline CDR1 LNHDA, CDR2 SQIVND (reference sequence). CDR3 sequence: CASRWGGTEAFF. The DNA of the CDR3 is TGTGCCAGTCGGTGGGGCGGGACTGAAGCTTTCTTT.

V usage is TRBV5-1 and J usage is TRBJ2-7; no clear D gene. The CDR3 is made up of 11 amino acids. The ends were cut back, 2 bases at V and 7 bases at J, with 7 bases in the middle. CDR1 and CDR2 (germline): SGHRS, YFSETQ. The CDR3 sequence is CASSFDREQYF. Here the CDR3 DNA reads TGCGCCAGCAGCTTCGATAGAGAGCAGTACTTC.

This clonotype came up many times. The CDR3 DNA sequence: TGTGCCAGCAGTTTTGAGACAGGAACGAGCAATCAGCCCCAGCATTTT. Translation gives CASSFETGTSNQPQHF. The V call is TRBV6-5, the J call TRBJ1-5; D perhaps matches TRBD1 (6 bases). Trimming took 4 bases from V and 1 from J, leaving 14 bases between them. From germline, CDR1 is MNHEY and CDR2 SVGAGI. The CDR3 consists of 16 residues.

This clonotype was picked up many times. This sequence joins TRBV27 and TRBJ1-2; D perhaps matches TRBD1 (6 bases). CDR1 is MNHEY and CDR2 is SMNVEV in the germline V gene (reference sequence). The CDR3 runs 16 residues. With 5 bases removed from V and 2 bases from J, the gap between germline ends came to 18 bases. CDR3 protein: CASSPVYRDTNYGYTF. The CDR3 nucleotides are TGTGCCAGCAGTCCAGTTTATCGGGACACCAACTATGGCTACACCTTC.

The chain uses TRBV10-3 and TRBJ2-2, with D possibly matching TRBD2 (6 bases). Germline V lookup: CDR1 ENHRY, CDR2 SYGVKD. The CDR3 is 15 amino acids. The ends were cut back, 5 bases at V and 3 bases at J, with 13 bases in the middle. Here the CDR3 reads CAISQYGEDTGELFF. Here the CDR3 DNA reads TGTGCCATCAGTCAGTACGGGGAGGACACCGGGGAGCTGTTTTTT.

The rearrangement links TRBV6-5 to TRBJ1-1; D not certain. The CDR3 is made up of 14 amino acids. With 0 bases removed from V and 0 bases from J, the gap between germline ends came to 5 bases. Germline CDR1 reads MNHEY; CDR2 reads SVGAGI. CDR3 DNA: TGTGCCAGCAGTTACTCCCACATGAACACTGAAGCTTTCTTT. It yields the protein CASSYSHMNTEAFF.

This clonotype was seen ten or more times. The chain couples TRBV7-8 to TRBJ1-1, with a possible D match to TRBD1 (5 bases). Looked up from germline, CDR1 is SGHVS and CDR2 is FQNEAQ. V was shortened by 5 bases and J by 4 bases, with 14 bases between the two germline ends. The CDR3 extends over 14 amino acids. CDR3: CASSPGGALTEAFF. In DNA form, the CDR3 reads TGTGCCAGCAGCCCCGGTGGGGCGCTCACTGAAGCTTTCTTT. The complete variable domain, with remaining parts taken from reference TRBV7-8 and TRBJ1-1, reads GAGVSQSPRYKVAKRGQDVALRCDPISGHVSLFWYQQALGQGPEFLTYFQNEAQLDKSGLPSDRFFAERPEGSVSTLKIQRTQQEDSAVYLCASSPGGALTEAFFGQGTRLTVV.

This clonotype was observed many times. The rearrangement links TRBV9 to TRBJ2-3; either TRBD1 or TRBD2 may supply D (5 bases each). Germline V gives CDR1 SGDLS, CDR2 YYNGEE. The V gene lost 5 bases and the J gene lost 0 bases, with 10 bases spanning the gap. The CDR3 has 14 residues. CDR3 coding DNA: TGTGCCAGCAGACGGGGCCATAGCACAGATACGCAGTATTTT. Translated, it gives CASRRGHSTDTQYF.

The rearrangement uses TRBV25-1 and TRBJ2-7; D is unclear. From germline, CDR1 is MGHDK and CDR2 SYGVNS. The CDR3 spans 13 residues. The ends were cut back, 5 bases at V and 7 bases at J, with 15 bases in the middle. CDR3 bases: TGTGCCAGCAGTCTTCATCAGGATTGGGAGCAGTACTTC. Translated, it gives CASSLHQDWEQYF.

Ten or more counts support this clonotype. This chain joins TRBV7-6 and TRBJ2-7, with no clear D. The ends were cut back, 1 base at V and 2 bases at J, with 9 bases in the middle. The CDR3 has 14 amino acids. CDR1 SGHVS and CDR2 FNYEAQ come from the germline V gene. This chain's CDR3 is CASSLGYDPYEQYF. CDR3 nucleotides: TGTGCCAGCAGCTTAGGGTACGACCCCTACGAGCAGTACTTC. Filled out from reference TRBV7-6 and TRBJ2-7, the complete variable domain reads GAGVSQSPRYKVTKRGQDVALRCDPISGHVSLYWYRQALGQGPEFLTYFNYEAQQDKSGLPNDRFSAERPEGSISTLTIQRTEQRDSAMYRCASSLGYDPYEQYFGPGTRLTVT.

This clonotype was seen ten or more times. The chain is built from TRBV20-1 and TRBJ2-5; 13 bases agree with TRBD2. CDR3 length: 15 residues. After removal of 3 bases from V and 3 bases from J, the junction contained 4 bases not matched to a gene. CDR1 is DFQATT, CDR2 SNEGSKA, per germline (reference sequence). CDR3 region: CSARGTSGKEETQYF. The DNA of the CDR3 is TGCAGTGCTAGGGGGACTAGCGGGAAGGAAGAGACCCAGTACTTC.

This clonotype was picked up many times. The chain has TRBV6-2 or TRBV6-3 and TRBJ2-5; 8 bases agree with TRBD2. The germline V gene has CDR1 MNHEY and CDR2 SVGEGT. With V trimmed by 0 bases and J by 4 bases, 16 bases remained unmatched. The CDR3 loop spans 19 amino acids. The chain's CDR3 is CASSYSARTSTRTGETQYF. In nucleotides, the CDR3 is TGTGCCAGCAGTTACTCGGCCAGGACTAGCACCCGAACTGGAGAGACCCAGTACTTC.

This clonotype was found a few times. V is TRBV30 and J is TRBJ1-2, with a possible D match to TRBD1 (5 bases). This CDR3 is built from 12 residues. The germline CDR1 and CDR2 sequences are GTSNPN and SVGIG (reference sequence). The V end lost 2 bases, the J end lost 6 bases, and 10 bases lay between the germline ends. CDR3 nucleotides: TGTGCCTGGAGTCTGGGGCTCGATGGCTACACCTTC. Amino acids: CAWSLGLDGYTF.

V gene TRBV28 combines with J gene TRBJ2-7, with 7 bases that match TRBD2. Per germline, CDR1 MDHEN and CDR2 SYDVKM. This CDR3 spans 14 amino acids. V dropped 7 bases and J dropped 3; count of bases not matched to a gene: 9. For the CDR3, the DNA is TGTGCCAGCACCACCGGGACTACCATCTACGAGCAGTACTTC. This encodes CASTTGTTIYEQYF.

This clonotype was counted at least ten times. The chain links TRBV6-5 to TRBJ2-7; 11 positions agree with TRBD1. Germline CDR1 MNHEY, CDR2 SVGAGI. This CDR3 has 14 amino acids. V lost 11 bases and J lost 2; bases outside the gene matches: 8. This chain's CDR3 is CASRVGQGAYEQYF. The CDR3 bases are TGTGCCTCGAGGGTGGGACAGGGGGCCTACGAGCAGTACTTC.

The CDR3 loop reads CASIWGGPTDTQYF. The CDR3 DNA reads as TGTGCCAGCATTTGGGGCGGCCCGACAGATACGCAGTATTTT. J is TRBJ2-3 and V is TRBV2; D is possibly TRBD1 (5 bases). Trimming pared 7 bases from V and 3 bases from J, leaving 14 bases between. The germline V gene has CDR1 SNHLY and CDR2 FYNNEI. CDR3 size: 14 residues. Based on the CDR3 plus reference TRBV2 and TRBJ2-3, the full variable domain is EPEVTQTPSHQVTQMGQEVILRCVPISNHLYFYWYRQILGQKVEFLVSFYNNEISEKSEIFDDQFSVERPDGSNFTLKIRSTKLEDSAMYFCASIWGGPTDTQYFGPGTRLTVL.

This chain uses TRBV7-3 with TRBJ2-5; possibly TRBD1 for D (6 bases). The germline gives CDR1 SGHTA, CDR2 FQGTGA. Trimming cost V 9 bases and J 1 base, with 12 bases left between them. CDR3 size: 13 residues. The CDR3 sequence: CASADRPQETQYF. Written as DNA, the CDR3 is TGTGCCAGTGCCGACAGGCCCCAAGAGACCCAGTACTTC.

In this sample, this clonotype turned up many times. The chain couples TRBV9 to TRBJ1-1; unclear D gene. The CDR3 covers 15 residues. Germline CDR1 SGDLS, CDR2 YYNGEE. Trimming shortened V by 0 bases and J by 0 bases, and 9 bases separated the two germline ends. In nucleotides, the CDR3 is TGTGCCAGCAGCGTAGTTGGGGATTTGAACACTGAAGCTTTCTTT. It translates to CASSVVGDLNTEAFF.

The sample holds one count of this clonotype. Since a much larger clone is just one base distant, this may be a read error. The chain has TRBV2 and TRBJ1-2, with D perhaps TRBD1 (5 bases). In germline, CDR1 is SNHLY, CDR2 FYNNEI. Trimming stripped 7 bases from V and 5 bases from J, with 11 bases between. The CDR3 runs 12 residues. CDR3 nucleotides: TGTGCCAGCATTAGGGGCGGATATGGCTACACCTTC. It specifies CASIRGGYGYTF.

This clonotype was recorded many times. J is TRBJ2-7 and V is TRBV20-1, with TRBD1 identical over 12 bases. Germline loops: CDR1 DFQATT, CDR2 SNEGSKA (reference sequence). This CDR3 is 18 amino acids long. J gave up 1 base and V 2 bases, and 12 bases lay outside the gene matches. The CDR3 DNA reads as TGCAGTGCTAGAAGCCGGGACAGGGGGCAATTGGGGTCCTACGAGCAGTACTTC. It is translated as CSARSRDRGQLGSYEQYF.

This clonotype was found many times. The chain links TRBV6-1 to TRBJ2-7; D ambiguous. Trimming removed 6 bases at V and 2 bases at J, with 14 bases between. The germline gives CDR1 MNHNS, CDR2 SASEGT. CDR3 size: 14 residues. CDR3 nucleotide sequence: TGTGCCAGCAGACCACCCACGGACCCCTACGAGCAGTACTTC. Translating it yields CASRPPTDPYEQYF.

This clonotype was observed at least ten times. The gene calls are TRBV25-1 and TRBJ2-5; the D call may be TRBD1 or TRBD2 (5 bases each). Trimming pared 5 bases from V and 4 bases from J, leaving 11 bases between. Per germline, CDR1 MGHDK and CDR2 SYGVNS. The CDR3 extends over 13 amino acids. This chain's CDR3 is CASSTPRGETQYF. The CDR3, as DNA: TGTGCCAGCAGTACCCCGAGGGGAGAGACCCAGTACTTC.

This clonotype was counted at least ten times. The chain has TRBV30 and TRBJ1-2; tentative D call: TRBD1 (6 bases). The germline CDR1 and CDR2 sequences are GTSNPN and SVGIG (reference sequence). The CDR3 is made up of 11 amino acids. V was trimmed by 2 bases and J by 7 bases, leaving 8 bases between them. The DNA for the CDR3 is TGTGCCTGGAGTCCGGGGGCTGGCTACACCTTC. The encoded protein is CAWSPGAGYTF.

In its sample, this clonotype was seen many times. This chain joins TRBV20-1 and TRBJ2-5; D not certain. The CDR3 totals 14 residues. V gave up 1 base and J gave up 4 bases, with 13 bases separating them. From germline, CDR1 is DFQATT and CDR2 SNEGSKA (reference sequence). CDR3 protein: CSARVPGPGETQYF. In DNA, the CDR3 is TGCAGTGCTAGAGTTCCCGGTCCGGGAGAGACCCAGTACTTC.